This TCR beta chain was sequenced for a study of T cells in localized non-small cell lung cancer. A word on this clone: As yet, its antigen is unknown.

CDR1 and CDR2 from the germline V gene are SGHDT and YYEEEE. The CDR3 spans 15 residues. Trimming shortened V by 0 bases and J by 3 bases, and 10 bases separated the two germline ends. Study-level findings and limits: In adjacent lung, a median roughly 57 of the top 100 tumor clones were found. There was higher T cell clonality in uninvolved adjacent lung than in tumor, and it was highest there. It remains possible that heterogeneity exists, since only one tumor region was sequenced. Blood T cell density predicted longer survival; adjacent-lung clonality, shorter.

TCRdb's table, derived via immunoSEQ multiplex PCR, lists solely in-frame clones and lacks some. Among roughly 26,000 clones listed, approximately 90% were seen once. This sequence was found in a female donor of 60 years or more with stage II squamous cell lung carcinoma. J is TRBJ2-1 and V is TRBV5-6; either TRBD1 or TRBD2 may fit D (6 bases each). The sample was peripheral blood, taken before any cancer treatment. The CDR3 loop reads CASSLGGGLYNEQFF. CDR3 nucleotide sequence: TGTGCCAGCAGCTTGGGAGGGGGGCTCTACAATGAGCAGTTCTTC.